Each of the 16 T cell receptor beta chains below was sequenced from the same sample in a study of Ad26.COV2.S vaccination and SARS-CoV-2 variants. The assay was immunoSEQ multiplex PCR, and TCRdb's table has in-frame clones only and misses some. This table has fewer than 400,000 clones, about 90% appearing once. Treatment of the sample: over 15 received Ad26.COV2.S at low or high dose, single or two shots; several received placebo; per-sample allocation not given. Sampling occurred on day 63 after the first vaccine or placebo injection. Sample: peripheral blood, taken in a trial of Ad26.COV2.S vaccine versus placebo. These receptors came from a person between 18 and 60 years old who received the Ad26.COV2.S COVID-19 vaccine or a placebo.

The gene calls are TRBV4-1 and TRBJ2-1; 9 positions agree with TRBD2. This CDR3 has 16 residues. Per germline, CDR1 MGHRA and CDR2 YSYEKL. With 0 bases clipped from V and 4 bases from J, the junction kept 4 bases outside the gene matches. CDR3 sequence reads: CASSQEGTSLYNEQFF. The CDR3 nucleotides are TGCGCCAGCAGCCAAGAGGGGACTAGCCTATACAATGAGCAGTTCTTC.

This rearrangement joins TRBV19 to TRBJ1-5, with 9 bases aligning to TRBD1. CDR3 length: 15 amino acids. J gave up 5 bases and V 4 bases, and 6 bases lay outside the gene matches. The germline V gene encodes CDR1 LNHDA and CDR2 SQIVND (reference sequence). The CDR3 is CASSTDRGVYQPQHF. The CDR3 nucleotides are TGTGCCAGTAGTACGGACAGGGGAGTCTATCAGCCCCAGCATTTT.

The J gene is TRBJ1-6, the V gene TRBV6-5, with a weak D call TRBD1 (5 bases). Germline lookup yields CDR1 MNHEY and CDR2 SVGAGI. This CDR3 spans 14 amino acids. V was trimmed by 2 bases and J by 8 bases, leaving 10 bases between them. CDR3 coding DNA: TGTGCCAGCAGTTACGGGGGGTTTTATTCACCCCTCCACTTT. It codes for CASSYGGFYSPLHF.

V and J are TRBV11-3 and TRBJ2-1, with no clear D. Germline V CDR1 and CDR2: SGHNT, YENEEA. The CDR3 extends over 16 amino acids. V was clipped by 2 bases and J by 0 bases, with 11 bases between them. CDR3 bases: TGTGCCAGCAGCTTAACGGAGCTCAGCTCCTACAATGAGCAGTTCTTC. Its protein product is CASSLTELSSYNEQFF.

V gene TRBV29-1 combines with J gene TRBJ1-1, with no clear D. Trimming took off 0 bases at V and 7 bases at J, with 6 bases between the two ends. CDR1 and CDR2 (germline): SQVTM, ANQGSEA. The CDR3 has 11 amino acids. CDR3 sequence: CSVEDLSEAFF. The CDR3 DNA sequence: TGCAGCGTTGAAGACCTTAGTGAAGCTTTCTTT.

The V gene is TRBV27, the J gene TRBJ2-5; D is perhaps TRBD1 (5 bases). This CDR3 spans 13 amino acids. Looked up from germline, CDR1 is MNHEY and CDR2 is SMNVEV (reference sequence). The V end lost 6 bases, the J end lost 4 bases, and 12 bases lay between the germline ends. CDR3 nucleotides: TGTGCCAGCAGACCAGGGTCTGGAGAGACCCAGTACTTC. Its translation is CASRPGSGETQYF.

The V gene is TRBV5-4, the J gene TRBJ1-3; no reliable D call. Germline loops: CDR1 SGHNT, CDR2 YYREEE (reference sequence). The CDR3 contains 14 residues. Trimming removed 4 bases at V and 2 bases at J, with 10 bases between. The CDR3 reads CASSNGDAGNTIYF. For the CDR3, the DNA is TGTGCCAGCAGCAACGGGGATGCTGGAAACACCATATATTTT. Variable domain in full (rest from reference TRBV5-4 and TRBJ1-3): ETGVTQSPTHLIKTRGQQVTLRCSSQSGHNTVSWYQQALGQGPQFIFQYYREEENGRGNFPPRFSGLQFPNYSSELNVNALELDDSALYLCASSNGDAGNTIYFGEGSWLTVV.

CDR3 amino acids: CARRGGGTYSGANVLTF. As DNA, the CDR3 is TGTGCCCGCCGCGGGGGGGGTACTTACTCTGGGGCCAACGTCCTGACTTTC. This sequence joins TRBV5-4 and TRBJ2-6, with 9 bases identical to TRBD2. Germline assignment: CDR1 SGHNT and CDR2 YYREEE (reference sequence). CDR3 length: 17 amino acids. V trimming: 10 bases; J trimming: 0 bases; junction bases outside the gene matches: 11.

In DNA, the CDR3 is TGTGCCAGCAGCTCCAGTGCCATCTCCTACGAGCAGTACTTC. The encoded protein is CASSSSAISYEQYF. This chain connects TRBV9 to TRBJ2-7; D is undetermined. The CDR3 has 14 amino acids. Germline V lookup: CDR1 SGDLS, CDR2 YYNGEE. With 4 bases removed from V and 0 bases from J, the gap between germline ends came to 11 bases.

The chain couples TRBV28 to TRBJ1-4; D not certain. The CDR3 length is 23 residues. The germline V gene encodes CDR1 MDHEN and CDR2 SYDVKM. The ends were cut back, 6 bases at V and 3 bases at J, with 38 bases in the middle. CDR3 sequence reads: CASSPDGATNEKLYEEANEKLFF. The CDR3 coding sequence is TGTGCCAGCAGCCCCGACGGAGCAACTAATGAAAAACTGTACGAAGAAGCTAATGAAAAACTGTTTTTT.

The chain has TRBV19 and TRBJ2-1, with 7 bases matching TRBD2. The germline CDR1 and CDR2 sequences are LNHDA and SQIVND (reference sequence). J was trimmed by 8 bases and V by 1 base; bases with no gene match: 8. This CDR3 comprises 15 residues. CDR3 DNA sequence: TGTGCCAGTAGTATAGGGCGCTTAGCGGGTGATGAGCAGTTCTTC. Its protein is CASSIGRLAGDEQFF.

This clone was seen just once. The rearrangement links TRBV6-2 or TRBV6-3 to TRBJ2-7; weak D call: TRBD2 (6 bases). V dropped 2 bases and J dropped 2 bases, with 10 bases sitting between them. This CDR3 comprises 14 residues. CDR1 is MNHEY and CDR2 is SVGEGT in the germline V gene. The CDR3 is CASSYGQRAYEQYF. CDR3 DNA: TGTGCCAGCAGTTACGGGCAGCGGGCCTACGAGCAGTACTTC.

The chain joins TRBV28 to TRBJ2-1; D gene ambiguous. With 7 bases removed from V and 6 bases from J, the gap between germline ends came to 19 bases. This CDR3 spans 15 amino acids. Germline CDR1 MDHEN, CDR2 SYDVKM. For the CDR3, the DNA is TGTGCCAGCACCTCGGAAGGTTGGGGTCTCAATGAGCAGTTCTTC. Protein sequence: CASTSEGWGLNEQFF. Complete variable domain (other parts from reference TRBV28 and TRBJ2-1): DVKVTQSSRYLVKRTGEKVFLECVQDMDHENMFWYRQDPGLGLRLIYFSYDVKMKEKGDIPEGYSVSREKKERFSLILESASTNQTSMYLCASTSEGWGLNEQFFGPGTRLTVL.

This clone occurred a few times. The chain employs TRBV19 and TRBJ2-7; D possibly corresponds to TRBD2 (5 bases). The CDR3 extends over 13 amino acids. Trimming removed 6 bases at V and 4 bases at J, with 13 bases between. The germline V gene encodes CDR1 LNHDA and CDR2 SQIVND (reference sequence). CDR3 DNA sequence: TGTGCCAGTAGCGTGGGAGTGGGGTACGAGCAGTACGTC. It is translated as CASSVGVGYEQYV.

This rearrangement joins TRBV5-1 to TRBJ1-1; D ambiguous. The germline V and J ends were trimmed by 0 bases and 0 bases, with 9 bases remaining between them. Germline V gene data show CDR1 as SGHRS and CDR2 as YFSETQ. The CDR3 runs to 15 residues. DNA of the CDR3: TGCGCCAGCAGCTTGGAAACAGCCATGAACACTGAAGCTTTCTTT. Translation gives CASSLETAMNTEAFF.

The genes are TRBV4-2 and TRBJ1-2; 8 positions agree with TRBD1. The CDR3 has 14 residues. Trimming at V came to 0 bases and at J to 4 bases, leaving 1 base not matched to a gene. Germline V gene sequence: CDR1 LGHNA, CDR2 YNFKEQ. The chain's CDR3 is CASSQDTGGYGYTF. CDR3 nucleotide sequence: TGTGCCAGCAGCCAAGACACAGGGGGCTATGGCTACACCTTC.